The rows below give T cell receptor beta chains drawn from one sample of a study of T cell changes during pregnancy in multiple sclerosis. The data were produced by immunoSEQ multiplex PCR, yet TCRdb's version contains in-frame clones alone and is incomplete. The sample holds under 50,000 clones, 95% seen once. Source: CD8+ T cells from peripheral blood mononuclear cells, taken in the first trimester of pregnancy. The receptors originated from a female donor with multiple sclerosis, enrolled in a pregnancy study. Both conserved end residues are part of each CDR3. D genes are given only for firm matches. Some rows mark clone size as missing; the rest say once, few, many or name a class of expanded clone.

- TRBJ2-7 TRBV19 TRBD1 CASGTGDSYEQYF TGTGCCAGTGGGACAGGGGATTCCTACGAGCAGTACTTC
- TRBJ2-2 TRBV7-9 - CASSFSFGPGELFF TGTGCCAGCAGCTTCTCATTCGGTCCCGGGGAGCTGTTTTTT
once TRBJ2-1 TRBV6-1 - CASSERSSSYNEQFF TGTGCCAGCAGTGAAAGATCGAGCTCCTACAATGAGCAGTTCTTC
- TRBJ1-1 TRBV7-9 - CASSLAREMNTEAFF TGTGCCAGCAGCTTAGCGAGGGAAATGAACACTGAAGCTTTCTTT
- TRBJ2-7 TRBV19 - CASSIAGAYEQYF TGTGCCAGTAGTATAGCGGGGGCCTACGAGCAGTACTTC
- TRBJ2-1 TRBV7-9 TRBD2 CASSLRTSGRLEQFF TGTGCCAGCAGCTTAAGGACTAGCGGGAGGCTTGAGCAGTTCTTC
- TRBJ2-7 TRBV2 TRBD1 CASSDPQDRANEQYF TGTGCCAGCAGTGATCCCCAGGACAGGGCCAACGAGCAGTACTTC
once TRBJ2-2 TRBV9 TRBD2 CASSDTSGTPGELFF TGTGCCAGCAGCGATACTAGCGGGACCCCCGGGGAGCTGTTTTTT
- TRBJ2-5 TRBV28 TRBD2 CASSPLTMTSVGVETQYF TGTGCCAGCAGTCCGCTAACCATGACTAGCGTGGGTGTGGAGACCCAGTACTTC
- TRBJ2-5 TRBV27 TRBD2 CASSPGLAGTETQYF TGTGCCAGCAGCCCCGGACTAGCGGGAACTGAGACCCAGTACTTC
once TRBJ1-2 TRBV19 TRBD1 CASSTGGFNYGYTF TGTGCCAGTAGTACAGGGGGCTTTAACTATGGCTACACCTTC
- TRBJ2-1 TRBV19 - CASSMASTTYNEQFF TGTGCCAGTAGTATGGCTAGCACAACCTACAATGAGCAGTTCTTC
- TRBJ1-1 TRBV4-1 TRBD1 CASSQGPGTGRTEAFF TGCGCCAGCAGCCAAGGCCCCGGGACAGGGAGGACTGAAGCTTTCTTT
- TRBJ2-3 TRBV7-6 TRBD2 CASSLVVAGAVDTQYF TGTGCCAGCAGCTTAGTGGTAGCGGGAGCCGTAGATACGCAGTATTTT
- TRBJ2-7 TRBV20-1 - CSAREGALEYF TGCAGTGCTAGAGAGGGGGCGCTGGAGTACTTC
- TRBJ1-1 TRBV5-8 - CASSWNLGGKVPEAFF TGTGCCAGCAGCTGGAATTTGGGGGGTAAGGTCCCTGAAGCTTTCTTT
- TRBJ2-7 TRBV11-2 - CASSLVGLTTYEQYF TGTGCCAGCAGCTTAGTAGGCCTTACTACCTACGAGCAGTACTTC
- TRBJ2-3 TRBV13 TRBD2 CASSTPTSEADTQYF TGTGCCAGCAGCACCCCGACTAGCGAGGCCGATACGCAGTATTTT
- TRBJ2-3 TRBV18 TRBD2 CASSPPKREMTDTQYF TGTGCCAGCTCACCACCGAAGCGGGAGATGACAGATACGCAGTATTTT
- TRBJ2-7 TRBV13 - CASSFSQGSLNEQYF TGTGCCAGCAGCTTCTCTCAAGGGAGCCTGAACGAGCAGTACTTC
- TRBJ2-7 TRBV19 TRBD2 CASSIGLAGATEQYF TGTGCCAGTAGTATTGGACTAGCGGGAGCCACCGAGCAGTACTTC
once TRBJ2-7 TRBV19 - CASSIPFGDEQYF TGTGCCAGTAGTATACCATTCGGAGACGAGCAGTACTTC
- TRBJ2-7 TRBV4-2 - CASSQGVGSGYEQYF TGTGCCAGCAGCCAAGGGGTGGGGAGCGGATACGAGCAGTACTTC
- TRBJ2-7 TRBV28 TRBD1 CASSFGQGRWSSYEQYF TGTGCCAGCAGTTTCGGACAGGGGCGATGGAGCTCCTACGAGCAGTACTTC
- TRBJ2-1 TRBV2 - CASNLAEQFF TGTGCCAGCAACCTGGCTGAGCAGTTCTTC
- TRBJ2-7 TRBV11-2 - CASSLDTAYEQYF TGTGCCAGCAGCTTAGATACAGCTTACGAGCAGTACTTC
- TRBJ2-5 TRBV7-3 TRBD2 CASSPHGGLAGEETQYF TGTGCCAGCAGCCCCCACGGTGGACTAGCGGGGGAAGAGACCCAGTACTTC
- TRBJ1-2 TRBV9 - CASSPPTGRNYGYTF TGTGCCAGCAGCCCCCCCACAGGGCGGAACTATGGCTACACCTTC
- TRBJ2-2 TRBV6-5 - CASSARVTGELFF TGTGCCAGCAGTGCCAGGGTCACCGGGGAGCTGTTTTTT
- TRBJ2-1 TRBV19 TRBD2 CASSPYSAGGSYNEQFF TGTGCCAGTAGTCCTTACTCAGCGGGAGGCTCCTACAATGAGCAGTTCTTC
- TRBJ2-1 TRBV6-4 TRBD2 CASSDKGEGLAVNEQFF TGTGCCAGCAGTGACAAGGGCGAGGGACTAGCGGTGAATGAGCAGTTCTTC
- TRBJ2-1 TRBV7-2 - CASSLFGPDRNEQFF TGTGCCAGCAGCTTATTTGGCCCCGACAGGAATGAGCAGTTCTTC
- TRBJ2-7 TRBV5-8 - CASSLTRYYEQYF TGTGCCAGCAGCTTGACCAGGTACTACGAGCAGTACTTC
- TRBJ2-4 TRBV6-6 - CASSYSSHIQYF TGTGCCAGCAGTTACTCGAGTCACATTCAGTACTTC
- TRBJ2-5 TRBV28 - CASRPHYRVGETQYF TGTGCCAGCAGACCTCATTACAGGGTAGGCGAGACCCAGTACTTC
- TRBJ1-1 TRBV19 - CASSIVWNTEAFF TGTGCCAGTAGTATAGTCTGGAACACTGAAGCTTTCTTT
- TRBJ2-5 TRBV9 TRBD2 CASSVGTSGSRETQYF TGTGCCAGCAGCGTCGGGACTAGCGGGAGTAGGGAGACCCAGTACTTC